The 28 T cell receptor beta chains below were found in one sample sequenced in a study of T cell changes during pregnancy in multiple sclerosis. Libraries were prepared by immunoSEQ multiplex PCR; TCRdb keeps only in-frame clonotypes and omits some of them. The sample has approximately 89,000 clones; 94% are singletons. The sample was peripheral blood, taken in the third trimester of pregnancy. The origin of the receptors is a female donor with multiple sclerosis, enrolled in a pregnancy study.

The V gene is TRBV13, the J gene TRBJ2-3, with a tentative D call TRBD1 (6 bases). The CDR3 length is 15 residues. Deletions cut 5 bases from V and 5 bases from J, with 17 bases between. In germline, CDR1 is PRHDT, CDR2 FYEKMQ (reference sequence). CDR3 nucleotide sequence: TGTGCCAGCAGCCTGCTGGGGGCCGGGGAAGATACGCAGTATTTT. It codes for CASSLLGAGEDTQYF.

The chain uses TRBV4-1 and TRBJ1-1; no clear D gene. Per the germline V gene, CDR1 is MGHRA and CDR2 is YSYEKL. V dropped 1 base and J dropped 0 bases, with 6 bases sitting between them. This CDR3 is built from 14 residues. In DNA form, the CDR3 reads TGCGCCAGCAGCCAAGTTCGGGTGAACACTGAAGCTTTCTTT. This codes for CASSQVRVNTEAFF.

The chain couples TRBV27 to TRBJ2-1; D possibly corresponds to TRBD2 (6 bases). Trimming took 6 bases from V and 4 from J, leaving 13 bases between them. The length of the CDR3 is 14 residues. Germline values: CDR1 MNHEY, CDR2 SMNVEV (reference sequence). The CDR3, as DNA: TGTGCCAGCAGGGGACTCATTACATACAATGAGCAGTTCTTC. It yields the protein CASRGLITYNEQFF.

The rearrangement links TRBV25-1 to TRBJ2-3; 7 bases match TRBD2. V lost 2 bases, J lost 3 bases, and 11 bases stayed unmatched. The CDR3 spans 17 residues. Looked up from germline, CDR1 is MGHDK and CDR2 is SYGVNS. CDR3 protein: CASSEHGAGVGTDTQYF. Here the CDR3 DNA reads TGTGCCAGCAGTGAACATGGGGCGGGAGTTGGAACAGATACGCAGTATTTT. The whole variable domain, remainder taken from reference TRBV25-1 and TRBJ2-3, is EADIYQTPRYLVIGTGKKITLECSQTMGHDKMYWYQQDPGMELHLIHYSYGVNSTEKGDLSSESTVSRIRTEHFPLTLESARPSHTSQYLCASSEHGAGVGTDTQYFGPGTRLTVL.

The V and J genes are TRBV4-1 and TRBJ2-5; 8 bases align to TRBD2. With V trimmed by 8 bases and J by 2 bases, 7 bases remained unmatched. Germline CDR1 and CDR2: MGHRA and YSYEKL. There are 14 residues in the CDR3. The CDR3 DNA sequence: TGCGCCAGCCGGGCGACTAGCGCTCAAGAGACCCAGTACTTC. It translates to CASRATSAQETQYF.

V usage is TRBV27 and J usage is TRBJ1-2; D is undetermined. Germline V gives CDR1 MNHEY, CDR2 SMNVEV (reference sequence). Trimming pared 8 bases from V and 9 bases from J, leaving 16 bases between. This CDR3 has 12 amino acids. CDR3 sequence: CASGVSFESYTF. For the CDR3, the DNA is TGTGCCAGCGGAGTTTCATTCGAAAGCTACACCTTC.

This clone appeared once. V usage is TRBV19 and J usage is TRBJ1-1; TRBD1 might be the D (5 bases). Germline CDR1 reads LNHDA; CDR2 reads SQIVND (reference sequence). This CDR3 is 14 amino acids long. The V end lost 4 bases, the J end lost 5 bases, and 14 bases lay between the germline ends. CDR3 residues: CASSTGTAGTEAFF. Here the CDR3 DNA reads TGTGCCAGTAGTACGGGGACCGCGGGGACTGAAGCTTTCTTT. Complete variable domain (other parts from reference TRBV19 and TRBJ1-1): DGGITQSPKYLFRKEGQNVTLSCEQNLNHDAMYWYRQDPGQGLRLIYYSQIVNDFQKGDIAEGYSVSREKKESFPLTVTSAQKNPTAFYLCASSTGTAGTEAFFGQGTRLTVV.

This rearrangement joins TRBV7-8 to TRBJ2-5; 11 bases align to TRBD1. The CDR3 has 16 residues. Germline assignment: CDR1 SGHVS and CDR2 FQNEAQ. J was trimmed by 5 bases and V by 4 bases; bases with no gene match: 9. CDR3 loop: CASSSLGQGAAETQYF. The CDR3 DNA sequence: TGTGCCAGCAGCTCCCTTGGACAGGGGGCCGCGGAGACCCAGTACTTC.

The chain recombines TRBV7-9 with TRBJ2-7, with 10 positions matching TRBD1. The germline V gene has CDR1 SEHNR and CDR2 FQNEAQ (reference sequence). With 1 base clipped from V and 11 bases from J, the junction kept 2 bases outside the gene matches. This CDR3 has 12 amino acids. The CDR3: CASSLGGTGEYF. The DNA for the CDR3 is TGTGCCAGCAGCTTAGGGGGGACAGGGGAGTACTTC.

The chain is built from TRBV6-5 and TRBJ1-1; possibly TRBD1 for D (5 bases). Germline loops: CDR1 MNHEY, CDR2 SVGAGI. Trimming left V 5 bases short and J 5 bases short, with 18 bases between. The CDR3 covers 15 residues. CDR3 sequence reads: CASSPGGGPSTEAFF. CDR3 bases: TGTGCCAGCAGTCCGGGGGGGGGTCCCTCAACTGAAGCTTTCTTT.

CDR3 DNA: TGTGCCAGCAGTGGAACAGCTACCATGAACACTGAAGCTTTCTTT. Translated, it gives CASSGTATMNTEAFF. The rearrangement links TRBV27 to TRBJ1-1; D ambiguous. CDR3 length: 15 amino acids. V was pared by 5 bases and J by 0 bases, with 13 bases between. Germline CDR1 MNHEY, CDR2 SMNVEV (reference sequence).

The genes are TRBV28 and TRBJ2-1; 10 bases are a match to TRBD1. There are 16 residues in the CDR3. Unmatched junction bases numbered 7, after V lost 2 bases and J lost 6 bases. In germline, CDR1 is MDHEN, CDR2 SYDVKM. This CDR3 reads CASSLGGQGRVNEQFF. DNA for the CDR3: TGTGCCAGCAGTTTAGGGGGACAGGGGAGAGTCAATGAGCAGTTCTTC.

The chain is built from TRBV5-1 and TRBJ2-1; 8 positions agree with TRBD2. V lost 3 bases to trimming and J lost 5 bases; unmatched junction nucleotides: 10. Germline V gene data show CDR1 as SGHRS and CDR2 as YFSETQ. This CDR3 contains 16 residues. The CDR3 here is CASSSRTTSGNNEQFF. For the CDR3, the DNA is TGCGCCAGCAGCTCAAGGACTACTAGCGGTAACAATGAGCAGTTCTTC.

The rearrangement links TRBV28 to TRBJ1-4; tentative D call: TRBD1 (5 bases). The V end was cut by 3 bases, the J end by 11 bases, with 10 bases between. This CDR3 comprises 12 residues. The V gene's germline CDR1 is MDHEN and CDR2 SYDVKM. The CDR3 coding sequence is TGTGCCAGCAGTTTCGGAGGGGTCAAACTGTTTTTT. It translates to CASSFGGVKLFF. Looking up the rest from reference TRBV28 and TRBJ1-4 gives the full variable domain: DVKVTQSSRYLVKRTGEKVFLECVQDMDHENMFWYRQDPGLGLRLIYFSYDVKMKEKGDIPEGYSVSREKKERFSLILESASTNQTSMYLCASSFGGVKLFFGSGTQLSVL.

The chain employs TRBV30 and TRBJ1-1; no definite D call. This CDR3 has 14 amino acids. With 7 bases removed from V and 0 bases from J, the gap between germline ends came to 15 bases. Per the germline V gene, CDR1 is GTSNPN and CDR2 is SVGIG (reference sequence). In nucleotides, the CDR3 is TGTGCCTCGAGCCGACTCAAGGTGAACACTGAAGCTTTCTTT. Its protein product is CASSRLKVNTEAFF.

This chain connects TRBV2 to TRBJ1-5; D gene ambiguous. The CDR3 length is 14 residues. V lost 3 bases to trimming and J lost 4 bases, with 10 bases between them. CDR1 SNHLY and CDR2 FYNNEI come from the germline V gene. Written as DNA, the CDR3 is TGTGCCAGCAGTGATTACAGTTATAATCAGCCCCAGCATTTT. As protein: CASSDYSYNQPQHF.

The rearrangement joins TRBV7-2 to TRBJ2-4, with TRBD1 as a possible D gene (5 bases). CDR1 and CDR2 from the germline V gene are SGHTA and FQGNSA. V was clipped by 1 base and J by 4 bases, with 8 bases between them. The CDR3 is made up of 14 amino acids. As DNA, the CDR3 is TGTGCCAGCAGCTTAGTAGCAGGGAAAAACATTCAGTACTTC. It yields the protein CASSLVAGKNIQYF.

V gene TRBV7-9 combines with J gene TRBJ2-2; D not resolved. Trimming shortened V by 1 base and J by 6 bases, and 3 bases separated the two germline ends. Germline lookup yields CDR1 SEHNR and CDR2 FQNEAQ (reference sequence). The CDR3 spans 12 residues. CDR3 nucleotide sequence: TGTGCCAGCAGCTTAGGCGCCGGGGAGCTGTTTTTT. This translates into CASSLGAGELFF.

This clone came up once. The chain is built from TRBV15 and TRBJ1-1; the D gene is possibly TRBD1 (6 bases). Germline CDR1 LNHNV, CDR2 YYDKDF (reference sequence). The CDR3 consists of 13 residues. With 0 bases removed from V and 6 bases from J, the gap between germline ends came to 8 bases. The CDR3 is CATSRDPGAEAFF. In DNA, the CDR3 is TGTGCCACCAGCAGAGATCCAGGGGCTGAAGCTTTCTTT.

The DNA of the CDR3 is TGTGCCAGCAGCTTGGGCAGGGGGAACACTGAAGCTTTCTTT. This translates into CASSLGRGNTEAFF. The V gene is TRBV5-5, the J gene TRBJ1-1, with D maybe TRBD1 (6 bases). Deletions cut 0 bases from V and 1 base from J, with 7 bases between. Germline V gene lookup returns CDR1 SGHKS and CDR2 YYEKEE (reference sequence). The CDR3 extends over 14 amino acids. Drawing the rest from reference TRBV5-5 and TRBJ1-1, the complete variable domain is DAGVTQSPTHLIKTRGQQVTLRCSPISGHKSVSWYQQVLGQGPQFIFQYYEKEERGRGNFPDRFSARQFPNYSSELNVNALLLGDSALYLCASSLGRGNTEAFFGQGTRLTVV.

This clone was seen a single time. The rearrangement links TRBV6-5 to TRBJ2-1; D gene unclear. The CDR3 spans 15 residues. V gave up 2 bases and J gave up 9 bases, with 17 bases separating them. CDR1 is MNHEY and CDR2 is SVGAGI in the germline V gene. The CDR3 region has the DNA TGTGCCAGCAGTTACCACCCAATTTCCTCCGGTGAGCAGTTCTTC. This sequence encodes CASSYHPISSGEQFF.

The V call is TRBV6-5, the J call TRBJ2-1; D is possibly TRBD1 (6 bases). CDR1 MNHEY and CDR2 SVGAGI come from the germline V gene. CDR3 size: 15 residues. Deletions cut 4 bases from V and 5 bases from J, with 15 bases between. CDR3 in amino acids: CASSFLATGDNEQFF. CDR3 coding DNA: TGTGCCAGCAGTTTCTTGGCGACAGGAGACAATGAGCAGTTCTTC.

This chain links TRBV10-3 with TRBJ1-1; 7 bases are a match to TRBD1. Germline CDR1 reads ENHRY; CDR2 reads SYGVKD. V lost 6 bases and J lost 2; bases outside the gene matches: 6. The CDR3 covers 14 residues. The CDR3 spells CAISRDSLNTEAFF. The CDR3 DNA sequence: TGTGCCATCAGCCGGGACAGCTTAAACACTGAAGCTTTCTTT.

The chain links TRBV19 to TRBJ1-2; the D gene is possibly TRBD1 (5 bases). This CDR3 is 15 amino acids long. V lost 1 base and J 3 bases, leaving 12 bases between the germline ends. Germline V lookup: CDR1 LNHDA, CDR2 SQIVND (reference sequence). The CDR3 loop reads CASSIVAGTYYGYTF. The CDR3, as DNA: TGTGCCAGTAGTATAGTCGCAGGGACTTACTATGGCTACACCTTC. Filled out from reference TRBV19 and TRBJ1-2, the complete variable domain reads DGGITQSPKYLFRKEGQNVTLSCEQNLNHDAMYWYRQDPGQGLRLIYYSQIVNDFQKGDIAEGYSVSREKKESFPLTVTSAQKNPTAFYLCASSIVAGTYYGYTFGSGTRLTVV.

The chain is built from TRBV29-1 and TRBJ2-3; D might be TRBD1 (6 bases). The length of the CDR3 is 16 residues. CDR1 and CDR2 (germline): SQVTM, ANQGSEA. Deletions cut 3 bases from V and 1 base from J, with 17 bases between. CDR3 bases: TGCAGCGTTGAGGGGGCAAGGGGAGAGGGCACAGATACGCAGTATTTT. Translation gives CSVEGARGEGTDTQYF.

This clone showed up just once. J is TRBJ2-2 and V is TRBV7-2; D may be TRBD2 (6 bases). Deletions cut 4 bases from V and 7 bases from J, with 10 bases between. The CDR3 covers 13 residues. CDR1 and CDR2 from the germline V gene are SGHTA and FQGNSA. CDR3 amino acids: CASSSWGVGELFF. The CDR3 DNA sequence: TGTGCCAGCAGCTCCTGGGGGGTCGGGGAGCTGTTTTTT.

The rearrangement uses TRBV28 and TRBJ1-1; D is uncertain. Germline V gene lookup returns CDR1 MDHEN and CDR2 SYDVKM. This CDR3 comprises 12 residues. Trimming left V 7 bases short and J 11 bases short, with 17 bases between. CDR3 DNA sequence: TGTGCCAGCACCCCCGGAGGGAGGGCGGCTTTCTTT. Translation: CASTPGGRAAFF.

The gene calls are TRBV29-1 and TRBJ2-1; TRBD2 matches at 8 bases. This CDR3 is 18 amino acids long. CDR1 SQVTM and CDR2 ANQGSEA come from the germline V gene. V lost 3 bases, J lost 2 bases, and 15 bases stayed unmatched. DNA for the CDR3: TGCAGCGTTGATCCCCCCCTATTAGCGGGAAAAGCCTACAATGAGCAGTTCTTC. It specifies CSVDPPLLAGKAYNEQFF.